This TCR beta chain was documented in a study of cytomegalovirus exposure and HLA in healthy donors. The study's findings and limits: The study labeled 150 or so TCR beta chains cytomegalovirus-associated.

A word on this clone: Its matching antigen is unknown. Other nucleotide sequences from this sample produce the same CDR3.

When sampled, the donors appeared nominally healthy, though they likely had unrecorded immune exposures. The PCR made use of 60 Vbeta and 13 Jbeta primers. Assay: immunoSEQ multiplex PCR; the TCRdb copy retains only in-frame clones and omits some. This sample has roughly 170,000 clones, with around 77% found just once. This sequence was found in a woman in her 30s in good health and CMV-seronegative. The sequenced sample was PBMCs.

In DNA, the CDR3 is TGTGCCAGTAGTATCGGGGGCAATCAGCCCCAGCATTTT. It codes for CASSIGGNQPQHF. This chain uses TRBV19 with TRBJ1-5; no firm D call. The V end lost 3 bases, the J end lost 2 bases, and 5 bases lay between the germline ends. Germline CDR1 reads LNHDA; CDR2 reads SQIVND (reference sequence). This CDR3 has 13 amino acids.